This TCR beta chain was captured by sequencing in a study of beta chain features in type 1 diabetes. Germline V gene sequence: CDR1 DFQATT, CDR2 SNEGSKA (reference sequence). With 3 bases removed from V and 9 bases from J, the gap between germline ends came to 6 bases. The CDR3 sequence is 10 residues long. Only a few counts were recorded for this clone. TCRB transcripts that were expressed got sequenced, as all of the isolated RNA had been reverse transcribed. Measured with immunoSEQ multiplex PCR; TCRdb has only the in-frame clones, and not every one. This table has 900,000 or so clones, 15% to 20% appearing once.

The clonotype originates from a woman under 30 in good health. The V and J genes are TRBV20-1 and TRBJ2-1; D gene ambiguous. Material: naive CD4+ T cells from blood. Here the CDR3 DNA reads TGCAGTGCTAGGACTCTTGAGCAGTTCTTC. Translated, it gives CSARTLEQFF.